This TCR beta chain was identified during a study of early T cells in non-severe SARS-CoV-2 infection. Study-level points and caveats: In VDJdb matching, anti-spike CD8 responses were favored while private and CD4 specificities went missing.

Trimming left V 5 bases short and J 3 bases short, with 8 bases between. The CDR3 has 12 amino acids. This clonotype was seen more than once but under ten times. What it binds is not known. Unique molecular identifiers (one per individual cDNA molecule) were attached. Each CDR3 protein is one row after TCRdb ran MiXCR on the 5' RACE reads. The table includes around 60,000 distinct CDR3 sequences, 12% detected once. The TCR comes from an adult who was a healthcare worker with PCR-confirmed SARS-CoV-2 infection or an uninfected control (not recorded which). This chain joins TRBV12-3 or TRBV12-4 and TRBJ2-7; D might be TRBD1 (6 bases). The sequencing sample was made of whole blood. The CDR3 DNA reads as TGTGCCAGCAGTCGGACAGACTACGAGCAGTACTTC. Its translation is CASSRTDYEQYF.